The present T cell receptor (beta chain) was sequenced within a study of T cell responses to AZD1222 COVID-19 vaccine. Deletions cut 3 bases from V and 7 bases from J, with 13 bases between. This CDR3 has 13 residues. Germline-derived CDR1 and CDR2 are SGDLS and YYNGEE. The study's findings and limits: Epitopes outside B.1.351 and B.1.1.7 mutated regions reportedly drew nearly half of spike TCRs. Repertoires were sampled only after the peak T cell response. Donors, mostly white British, included more females; clonal diversity was possibly underestimated.

Measured with immunoSEQ multiplex PCR; TCRdb has only the in-frame clones, and not every one. The sample gives 100,000 to 120,000 clones, roughly nine tenths of which show up once; approximately 3.1% is in the top ten. Remarks on this clone: Its specificity is not known.

The clonotype comes from an adult in good health. V gene TRBV9 combines with J gene TRBJ1-2, with D tentatively TRBD1 (6 bases). Specimen: peripheral blood, collected on day 0 of MenACWY control vaccination. CDR3 DNA: TGTGCCAGCAGCGCCGAAACAGGGTTTGGCTACACCTTC. This translates into CASSAETGFGYTF.